This T cell receptor beta chain was recovered during a study of blood T cell repertoires in COVID-19. Study-wide context: Samples of COVID-19 (acute and convalescent) were obtained from the United States, Italy and Spain. The analysed material was cDNA or gDNA that came from T cells, B-cell-depleted T cells, or PBMCs.

As processed by the authors: Reference gene primer amplification in the assay estimated nucleated cell counts. The repertoire was sequenced with immunoSEQ multiplex PCR; TCRdb's copy has only in-frame clones and lacks some. V, J and clone size were drawn from that table, and D and trimming were deduced from the DNA. In the table there are about 670,000 clones, 80% to 90% of which are singletons. Germline assignment: CDR1 LGHDT and CDR2 YNNKEL (reference sequence). J gave up 6 bases and V 6 bases, and 9 bases lay outside the gene matches. The CDR3 contains 14 residues. Sequencing input: peripheral blood. This clonotype originated in a young woman with acute or convalescent COVID-19. This chain joins TRBV3-1 (or the pseudogene TRBV3-2) and TRBJ1-2; 8 bases match TRBD1. The CDR3 DNA reads as TGTGCCAGCAGAGAGACAGGGGCAAGGAATGGCTACACCTTC. Protein sequence: CASRETGARNGYTF.